This paragraph reports one T cell receptor (beta chain). Its antigen is still unknown. V lost 1 base and J lost 1; bases outside the gene matches: 9. CDR1 and CDR2 (germline): KGHSH, LQKENI. This CDR3 contains 17 residues. This specimen comes from a study of cytomegalovirus exposure and HLA in healthy donors. Study observations and caveats: Previous analysis showed most TCR beta V segments were productive about 87% or about 30% of the time.

PCR was performed using 60 Vbeta and 13 Jbeta primers. Sequenced by immunoSEQ multiplex PCR; TCRdb stores in-frame clones only, minus some. Among 130,000 or so clones listed, almost 85% were seen once. The sequenced sample consisted of PBMCs. The sequence derives from a woman between 18 and 29 years old in good health and CMV-seronegative. This chain links TRBV18 with TRBJ1-2; TRBD1 agrees at 7 bases. The CDR3 region has the DNA TGTGCCAGCTCACCACGTCCGGGGACAGAAATTAACTATGGCTACACCTTC. It encodes CASSPRPGTEINYGYTF.